This is a list of T cell receptor beta chains from one sample in a study of graft-versus-host responses after intestinal transplantation. No antigen is known for these receptors. Profiled with immunoSEQ multiplex PCR; TCRdb holds only in-frame clones, not every one. The sample gives tens of thousands of clones, about four fifths of which show up once; approximately 18% is in the top ten. This specimen consisted of unstimulated CD8+ T cells sorted from spleen or lymph node cells, obtained before intestinal transplant. Receptors were obtained from a human donor who received an intestinal transplant. Both conserved end residues are trimmed from each CDR3.

v_call: TRBV4-2; j_call: TRBJ1-2; cdr3_aa: ASSQPDRVKYGYT
v_call: TRBV4-2; j_call: TRBJ2-7; cdr3_aa: ASSQEEAGGSYEQY
v_call: TRBV14; j_call: TRBJ1-2; cdr3_aa: ASSQGKITSYGYT
v_call: TRBV4-2; j_call: TRBJ1-2; cdr3_aa: ASSPGSGYRDGYGYT
v_call: TRBV4-1; j_call: TRBJ1-1; cdr3_aa: ASSQGGQLEAF
v_call: TRBV4-1; j_call: TRBJ2-1; cdr3_aa: ASSQGRGGGSNNEQF
v_call: TRBV4-1; j_call: TRBJ2-3; cdr3_aa: ASSQDPRAGRRTDTQY
v_call: TRBV9; j_call: TRBJ2-3; cdr3_aa: ASSVVGFPTSTDTQY
v_call: TRBV28; j_call: TRBJ2-1; cdr3_aa: ASSSQQGPNNEQF
v_call: TRBV7-3; j_call: TRBJ2-3; cdr3_aa: ASSRGSPDTQY
v_call: TRBV6-6; j_call: TRBJ2-2; cdr3_aa: ASSSRQGENTGELF
v_call: TRBV6-5; j_call: TRBJ1-3; cdr3_aa: ASSVQGKIGVTIY
v_call: TRBV9; j_call: TRBJ2-1; cdr3_aa: ASSGGGAVNEQF
v_call: TRBV19; j_call: TRBJ2-1; cdr3_aa: ASLGDFKF
v_call: TRBV6-1; j_call: TRBJ2-1; cdr3_aa: ASSVAGTISYNEQF
v_call: TRBV6-1; j_call: TRBJ2-7; cdr3_aa: ASSEETHSETG
v_call: TRBV7-6; j_call: TRBJ2-7; cdr3_aa: ASSLGVGSYEQY
v_call: TRBV6-1; j_call: TRBJ2-7; cdr3_aa: AIPTGFFDEQY
v_call: TRBV6-6; j_call: TRBJ1-6; cdr3_aa: ASSYAGSSPLH
v_call: TRBV27; j_call: TRBJ2-3; cdr3_aa: ASSFSGTTTDTQY
v_call: TRBV10-3; j_call: TRBJ2-2; cdr3_aa: AISERVGPNTGELF
v_call: TRBV18; j_call: TRBJ2-1; cdr3_aa: ASSPTDSAYNEQF
v_call: TRBV10-1; j_call: TRBJ2-7; cdr3_aa: ASSEDGGRTPY
v_call: TRBV5-4; j_call: TRBJ1-6; cdr3_aa: ASSLRGQGYASPLH
v_call: TRBV4-2; j_call: TRBJ2-1; cdr3_aa: ASSQEGSATEQF
v_call: TRBV5-1; j_call: TRBJ1-1; cdr3_aa: ASSLFRNMNTEAF
v_call: TRBV13; j_call: TRBJ2-5; cdr3_aa: ASSPRTSGQETQY
v_call: TRBV6-1; j_call: TRBJ2-3; cdr3_aa: ASSEEASGGLGRADTQY
v_call: TRBV12-5; j_call: TRBJ1-5; cdr3_aa: ASGGESDQPQH
v_call: TRBV28; j_call: TRBJ2-7; cdr3_aa: ASSFKRLGPLTGEQY
v_call: TRBV7-3; j_call: TRBJ1-1; cdr3_aa: ASSPSAGVNTEAF
v_call: TRBV6-5; j_call: TRBJ1-1; cdr3_aa: ASSETGEVTEAF
v_call: TRBV11-2; j_call: TRBJ2-5; cdr3_aa: ASSPYSRGVRTQY
v_call: TRBV6-5; j_call: TRBJ2-5; cdr3_aa: ASSYGQWETQY
v_call: TRBV7-9; j_call: TRBJ1-5; cdr3_aa: ASSLDQGRPQH
v_call: TRBV19; j_call: TRBJ2-5; cdr3_aa: ATGQWGYQETQY
v_call: TRBV5-4; j_call: TRBJ1-4; cdr3_aa: ASSSTPGGGEKLF
v_call: TRBV6-5; j_call: TRBJ2-1; cdr3_aa: ASSYSSLSGNNEQF